The text below deals with one TCR beta chain. The sample belongs to a study of blood T cells in healthy people across ages. Primed by a sample-barcoded 5' primer and a J-beta primer mix, a second PCR proceeded for about 6 to 12 cycles. TCRdb itself ran the 5' RACE reads through MiXCR, one entry per CDR3 protein. This table holds some 760,000 distinct CDR3 sequences, around 25% found once. These data were also reused for a study on T cells of mothers and their children. This second study says: Each 15 ul cDNA reaction used 1.5 ug RNA; all RNA was used. A second PCR was performed with the M1S primer. This primer added sample barcodes and 2-4 random nucleotides.

The specimen sequenced was blood. This TCR came from a boy aged 5-17 years in good health.

CDR3 nucleotide sequence: TGTGCCACCAGCAGAGAGCCGGGACTAGCGGGTGAGCAGTTCTTC. Protein product: CATSREPGLAGEQFF. The chain couples TRBV15 to TRBJ2-1; 12 nucleotides agree with TRBD2. This CDR3 region has 15 residues. Per the germline V gene, CDR1 is LNHNV and CDR2 is YYDKDF (reference sequence). The junction had 3 bases not matched to a gene; V was cut back by 0 bases and J by 9 bases.